The 21 T cell receptor beta chains listed next were all sequenced from one sample in a study of blood T cell repertoires in COVID-19. The repertoire was sequenced with immunoSEQ multiplex PCR; TCRdb's copy has only in-frame clones and lacks some. The sample consists of some 230,000 clones, about 80% of them appearing once. Sequenced input: PBMCs or T cells enriched from blood (not recorded which). These receptors were taken from a woman in her 40s with acute COVID-19.

This clone was counted a single time. The CDR3 loop is CASSGTNYNEQFF. In nucleotides, the CDR3 is TGCGCCAGCAGCGGGACAAATTACAATGAGCAGTTCTTC. The genes are TRBV4-1 and TRBJ2-1; possibly TRBD1 for D (6 bases). There are 13 residues in the CDR3. With 5 bases removed from V and 4 bases from J, the gap between germline ends came to 9 bases. Per germline, CDR1 MGHRA and CDR2 YSYEKL.

In DNA form, the CDR3 reads TGTGCCAGCAGTTCGACCCCGGGACAGGGAGGCGAGTACTTC. Its translation: CASSSTPGQGGEYF. V usage is TRBV7-3 and J usage is TRBJ2-4, with TRBD1 matching 9 bases. J was trimmed by 14 bases and V by 6 bases; bases with no gene match: 14. Germline V gene data show CDR1 as SGHTA and CDR2 as FQGTGA. CDR3 length: 14 amino acids.

This clone was counted a single time. The V and J genes are TRBV6-5 and TRBJ2-5; D possibly corresponds to TRBD1 (6 bases). The CDR3 covers 14 residues. The germline V gene has CDR1 MNHEY and CDR2 SVGAGI. Deletions cut 1 base from V and 4 bases from J, with 10 bases between. The CDR3 sequence is CASSYYQGTETQYF. The CDR3 DNA reads TGTGCCAGCAGTTACTACCAGGGGACAGAGACCCAGTACTTC.

V usage is TRBV10-2 and J usage is TRBJ2-2; TRBD2 agrees at 7 bases. Losses at the gene ends were 6 bases for V and 0 bases for J; bases not matched to a gene: 10. Germline V lookup: CDR1 WSHSY, CDR2 SAAADI. The CDR3 extends over 17 amino acids. CDR3 sequence reads: CASRGGPGLTNTGELFF. In nucleotides, the CDR3 is TGCGCCAGCAGGGGGGGTCCGGGACTAACGAACACCGGGGAGCTGTTTTTT.

The rearrangement uses TRBV18 and TRBJ2-2, with 7 bases lining up with TRBD1. V was clipped by 7 bases and J by 2 bases; unmatched bases: 7. The germline V gene encodes CDR1 KGHSH and CDR2 LQKENI. CDR3 length: 15 residues. The CDR3 region has the DNA TGTGCCAGCTTCATGGACAGGACCAACACCGGGGAGCTGTTTTTT. Encoded protein: CASFMDRTNTGELFF.

This clone showed up just a few times. The chain carries TRBV28 and TRBJ2-7, with 7 bases lining up with TRBD2. This CDR3 is 13 amino acids long. In germline, CDR1 is MDHEN, CDR2 SYDVKM. CDR3 nucleotides: TGTGCTGCCGGAGCCAGCGGGACCTACGAGCAGTACTTC. Its translation: CAAGASGTYEQYF.

The chain uses TRBV28 and TRBJ1-2; D ambiguous. This CDR3 has 15 residues. Germline CDR1 is MDHEN and CDR2 is SYDVKM. V lost 7 bases, J lost 0 bases, and 15 bases lay in between. This CDR3 is CASTSTRVPNYGYTF. The CDR3 DNA sequence: TGTGCCAGCACCTCCACCCGGGTTCCTAACTATGGCTACACCTTC.

V usage is TRBV19 and J usage is TRBJ1-5; D is ambiguous. CDR3 length: 11 amino acids. V shed 10 bases and J shed 6 bases, with 10 bases lying between them. Looked up from germline, CDR1 is LNHDA and CDR2 is SQIVND (reference sequence). CDR3 bases: TGTGCCATAGGAGACGGTCAGCCCCAGCATTTT. It translates to CAIGDGQPQHF.

The chain joins TRBV27 to TRBJ2-3, with D tentatively TRBD1 (5 bases). V was cut by 5 bases and J by 7 bases, with 19 bases left in between. Germline V CDR1 and CDR2: MNHEY, SMNVEV (reference sequence). This CDR3 is built from 15 residues. CDR3 protein: CASSPRVGESYTQYF. The CDR3 DNA is TGTGCCAGCAGTCCCCGGGTAGGGGAATCATATACGCAGTATTTT.

The CDR3 nucleotides are TGCGCCAGCAGCCAAGATCCTGATGTTACAGGCCGGGACGAGCAGTACTTC. Translation gives CASSQDPDVTGRDEQYF. This chain links TRBV4-3 with TRBJ2-7; D perhaps matches TRBD1 (5 bases). This CDR3 contains 17 residues. Per germline, CDR1 LGHNA and CDR2 YSLEER. V shed 0 bases and J shed 5 bases, with 20 bases lying between them.

The chain recombines TRBV12-5 with TRBJ1-1; D ambiguous. The germline gives CDR1 LGHNT, CDR2 FRNRAP. The CDR3 totals 14 residues. The V end lost 6 bases, the J end lost 0 bases, and 11 bases lay between the germline ends. The CDR3 DNA sequence: TGTGCTAGTGGGGTACGCGATTTGAACACTGAAGCTTTCTTT. It is translated as CASGVRDLNTEAFF.

On this clone itself: The junction does not match germline at one end; this may be a read error. The rearrangement uses TRBV12-3 or TRBV12-4 and TRBJ1-5; D not resolved. The CDR3 is 12 residues long. CDR3 sequence (DNA): TGTGCCAGCAGCCCCTCTGCCGGTCCCCTGCATTTT. Its protein is CASSPSAGPLHF.

This clone was found a few times. The CDR3 is CASSLGSGRFHNEQFF. In DNA form, the CDR3 reads TGTGCCAGCAGCTTAGGTAGCGGCCGGTTCCACAATGAGCAGTTCTTC. The rearrangement joins TRBV7-8 to TRBJ2-1; the D gene is possibly TRBD2 (6 bases). The CDR3 totals 16 residues. The germline CDR1 and CDR2 sequences are SGHVS and FQNEAQ. V lost 1 base, J lost 5 bases, and 15 bases lay in between.

The chain links TRBV10-3 to TRBJ1-4, with 7 bases fitting TRBD1. J gave up 7 bases and V 3 bases, and 2 bases lay outside the gene matches. CDR3 length equals 13 residues. Germline V gene data show CDR1 as ENHRY and CDR2 as SYGVKD. The CDR3 sequence: CAISEQGSEKLFF. The CDR3 DNA reads as TGTGCCATCAGTGAACAGGGGTCTGAAAAACTGTTTTTT.

The V call is TRBV10-3, the J call TRBJ2-2; TRBD2 matches at 11 bases. The CDR3 consists of 17 residues. The J segment lost 5 bases and the V segment lost 4 bases, leaving 9 bases of the junction unmatched. CDR1 and CDR2 (germline): ENHRY, SYGVKD. The CDR3 reads CAISGRSSGGPTGELFF. Written as DNA, the CDR3 is TGTGCCATCAGTGGACGGTCTAGCGGGGGGCCGACCGGGGAGCTGTTTTTT.

This clone showed up just once. The V gene is TRBV20-1, the J gene TRBJ1-2, with unresolved D. The V and J ends lost 1 base and 8 bases respectively, with 8 bases between them. The CDR3 runs to 11 residues. CDR1 is DFQATT and CDR2 is SNEGSKA in the germline V gene (reference sequence). CDR3 bases: TGCAGTGCTAGAGGACAATGGGGCTACACCTTC. It yields the protein CSARGQWGYTF.

J is TRBJ1-4 and V is TRBV7-2; 7 positions agree with TRBD1. The CDR3 loop spans 14 amino acids. V lost 1 base and J lost 5; bases outside the gene matches: 1. Per the germline V gene, CDR1 is SGHTA and CDR2 is FQGNSA. The CDR3 DNA is TGTGCCAGCAGCTTAGTGACAGGGAATGAAAAACTGTTTTTT. Translating gives CASSLVTGNEKLFF.

The chain is built from TRBV28 and TRBJ2-7, with D possibly TRBD2 on 6 matching bases. The germline V and J ends were trimmed by 4 bases and 5 bases, with 15 bases remaining between them. The CDR3 extends over 14 amino acids. Germline loops: CDR1 MDHEN, CDR2 SYDVKM. The CDR3 loop reads CASSSGTPLDEQYF. For the CDR3, the DNA is TGTGCCAGCAGTTCCGGGACTCCCCTGGACGAGCAGTACTTC.

The gene calls are TRBV27 and TRBJ1-1, with TRBD1 as a possible D gene (5 bases). Germline V CDR1 and CDR2: MNHEY, SMNVEV (reference sequence). The length of the CDR3 is 14 residues. The V gene lost 6 bases and the J gene lost 0 bases, with 11 bases spanning the gap. The CDR3 here is CASSQQGLNTEAFF. The CDR3 nucleotides read TGTGCCAGCAGCCAGCAGGGTTTGAACACTGAAGCTTTCTTT.

This sequence joins TRBV14 and TRBJ1-1; maybe TRBD1 (5 bases). V lost 2 bases and J lost 4, with 8 bases in between. The CDR3 extends over 13 amino acids. CDR1 is SGHDN and CDR2 is FVKESK in the germline V gene. CDR3 in amino acids: CASSQQGGTEAFF. CDR3 bases: TGTGCCAGCAGCCAACAGGGTGGCACTGAAGCTTTCTTT.

The chain recombines TRBV7-3 with TRBJ1-1; D gene uncertain. The germline gives CDR1 SGHTA, CDR2 FQGTGA. With 2 bases removed from V and 6 bases from J, the gap between germline ends came to 10 bases. The CDR3 extends over 13 amino acids. CDR3 nucleotides: TGTGCCAGCAGCTTAGGGGAGGTGTCTGAAGCTTTCTTT. Encoded protein: CASSLGEVSEAFF.